This T cell receptor (beta chain) was recovered during a study of shared clonotypes between healthy human individuals. Original analysis: As immunoSEQ supplied junction-only sequences (without quality scores), filtering differed. Profiling relied on immunoSEQ multiplex PCR, and the TCRdb table lists in-frame clones only, not all of them. The V and J calls and clone size come from that table; D and trimming were worked out from the DNA. The data contain around 500,000 clones, roughly 78% of them singletons. In germline, CDR1 is MNHEY, CDR2 SVGAGI. The CDR3 runs 14 residues. The V end was cut by 2 bases, the J end by 0 bases, with 8 bases between.

This TCR was recovered from a woman in her thirties or forties in good health. Some clones in this sample may be carry-over from other donors' samples. The chain uses TRBV6-5 and TRBJ2-7; tentative D call: TRBD1 (6 bases). Sequenced: PBMCs. This CDR3 is CASSYGRGSYEQYF. The DNA of the CDR3 is TGTGCCAGCAGTTACGGCAGGGGCTCCTACGAGCAGTACTTC.